A single sample is the source of the 13 T cell receptor beta chains below, sequenced in a study of cytomegalovirus exposure and HLA in healthy donors. PCR employed 60 Vbeta and 13 Jbeta primers. Clones were read by immunoSEQ multiplex PCR, and TCRdb kept only the in-frame ones, dropping some. The sample shows 110,000 to 150,000 clones, roughly 80% of them seen only once. The material sequenced was PBMCs. The source of these receptors is a man aged 35-49 years in good health and CMV-seronegative.

The V call is TRBV7-9, the J call TRBJ1-2; D ambiguous. The V gene lost 4 bases and the J gene lost 8 bases, with 14 bases spanning the gap. The CDR3 extends over 13 amino acids. The V gene's germline CDR1 is SEHNR and CDR2 FQNEAQ (reference sequence). The CDR3 loop reads CASSSTPLRGYTF. The CDR3 DNA reads as TGTGCCAGCAGCTCGACTCCTTTGAGGGGCTACACCTTC.

This rearrangement joins TRBV27 to TRBJ1-1, with 7 bases matching TRBD1. The CDR3 runs 14 residues. CDR1 and CDR2 from the germline V gene are MNHEY and SMNVEV (reference sequence). J lost 2 bases, V lost 6 bases, and 6 bases had no gene match. CDR3 loop: CASRLGQTNTEAFF. For the CDR3, the DNA is TGTGCCAGCAGACTGGGACAGACCAACACTGAAGCTTTCTTT.

Of note for this clone: Other DNA sequences in this sample translate to the same CDR3. This chain joins TRBV19 and TRBJ1-1; TRBD1 is a possible D gene (5 bases). The CDR3 runs 14 residues. V gave up 3 bases and J gave up 2 bases, with 10 bases separating them. Germline CDR1 and CDR2: LNHDA and SQIVND (reference sequence). The CDR3 DNA follows: TGTGCCAGTAGTATCACAGGTGTAAACACTGAAGCTTTCTTT. As protein: CASSITGVNTEAFF.

The chain has TRBV5-1 and TRBJ1-2, with 12 nucleotides matching TRBD1. The CDR3 has 15 amino acids. V shed 3 bases and J 4 bases; nucleotides not matched to a gene: 4. The germline V gene encodes CDR1 SGHRS and CDR2 YFSETQ. The CDR3 region is CASSSGTGGVYGYTF. In DNA, the CDR3 is TGCGCCAGCAGCTCCGGGACAGGGGGCGTCTATGGCTACACCTTC.

The CDR3 bases are TGCGCCAGCAGCTCCGAGCGGGGGGCATTGACAGATACGCAGTATTTT. Translated, it gives CASSSERGALTDTQYF. The V and J genes are TRBV5-1 and TRBJ2-3; 9 nucleotides align to TRBD2. The J segment lost 3 bases and the V segment lost 3 bases, leaving 8 bases of the junction unmatched. Germline V gene sequence: CDR1 SGHRS, CDR2 YFSETQ. CDR3 size: 16 residues.

The chain is built from TRBV7-9 and TRBJ1-4; 12 bases are a match to TRBD1. The CDR3 has 15 amino acids. CDR1 is SEHNR, CDR2 FQNEAQ, per germline (reference sequence). With V trimmed by 4 bases and J by 10 bases, 7 bases remained unmatched. CDR3 sequence reads: CASSSTGTGGRKLFF. CDR3 in DNA: TGTGCCAGCAGCTCGACCGGGACAGGGGGCCGAAAACTGTTTTTT. The complete variable domain, with remaining parts taken from reference TRBV7-9 and TRBJ1-4, reads DTGVSQNPRHKITKRGQNVTFRCDPISEHNRLYWYRQTLGQGPEFLTYFQNEAQLEKSRLLSDRFSAERPKGSFSTLEIQRTEQGDSAMYLCASSSTGTGGRKLFFGSGTQLSVL.

The chain employs TRBV19 and TRBJ2-7, with 13 bases matching TRBD2. The trim removed 6 bases at V and 0 bases at J, leaving 8 bases unmatched. Germline V gene data show CDR1 as LNHDA and CDR2 as SQIVND (reference sequence). The CDR3 is 17 residues long. CDR3 coding DNA: TGTGCCAGTAGCCGGACTAGCGGGGGTGCCAGCTCCTACGAGCAGTACTTC. Its protein product is CASSRTSGGASSYEQYF.

CDR3 DNA sequence: TGTGCCAGCAGCTCGTCGAACCTAGCGGGGATGGAGACCCAGTACTTC. Translating gives CASSSSNLAGMETQYF. The chain couples TRBV7-2 to TRBJ2-5, with 9 nucleotides matching TRBD2. Germline CDR1 SGHTA, CDR2 FQGNSA. Losses at the gene ends were 4 bases for V and 5 bases for J; bases not matched to a gene: 11. CDR3 length: 16 residues.

The chain combines TRBV7-5 with TRBJ2-7; the table's D gene call, TRBD1, was not cross checked with the DNA. TRBV7-5 is described as a pseudogene. The CDR3 sequence is 14 residues long. DNA for the CDR3: TGTGCCAGAAGCTTAGGACAGCCCCTCCGCGAGCAGTACTTC. Amino acids: CARSLGQPLREQYF.

The V and J genes are TRBV7-3 and TRBJ2-2, with a possible D match to TRBD2 (6 bases). The CDR3 has 15 amino acids. Germline-derived CDR1 and CDR2 are SGHTA and FQGTGA. The V gene lost 5 bases and the J gene lost 1 base, with 11 bases spanning the gap. CDR3 in amino acids: CASSRGSQNTGELFF. The DNA of the CDR3 is TGTGCCAGCAGCCGGGGGTCCCAGAACACCGGGGAGCTGTTTTTT.

The chain has TRBV19 and TRBJ1-1; D unresolved. Trimming pared 5 bases from V and 4 bases from J, leaving 14 bases between. Per germline, CDR1 LNHDA and CDR2 SQIVND (reference sequence). This CDR3 has 14 amino acids. The CDR3, as DNA: TGTGCCAGTAGTCCCCTGGGAGGGTTCACTGAAGCTTTCTTT. The encoded protein is CASSPLGGFTEAFF.

The V gene is TRBV5-6, the J gene TRBJ2-7; D remains unclear. V dropped 4 bases and J dropped 4 bases, with 12 bases sitting between them. Germline V gene data show CDR1 as SGHDT and CDR2 as YYEEEE. The CDR3 is made up of 13 amino acids. The CDR3 is CASSLPERYEQYF. Here the CDR3 DNA reads TGTGCCAGCAGCCTCCCGGAGAGGTACGAGCAGTACTTC.

V usage is TRBV12-5 and J usage is TRBJ1-4; D call uncertain. The germline V and J ends were trimmed by 3 bases and 1 base, with 6 bases remaining between them. The CDR3 spans 14 residues. CDR1 and CDR2 (germline): LGHNT, FRNRAP. This chain's CDR3 is CASGFSGTNEKLFF. Here the CDR3 DNA reads TGTGCTAGTGGTTTTTCCGGAACTAATGAAAAACTGTTTTTT. The full variable domain, rest sourced from reference TRBV12-5 and TRBJ1-4, is DARVTQTPRHKVTEMGQEVTMRCQPILGHNTVFWYRQTMMQGLELLAYFRNRAPLDDSGMPKDRFSAEMPDATLATLKIQPSEPRDSAVYFCASGFSGTNEKLFFGSGTQLSVL.